A selection of T cell receptor beta chains follows, all from one sample in a study of blood T cell repertoires in COVID-19. The assay was immunoSEQ multiplex PCR, and TCRdb's table has in-frame clones only and misses some. The sample has around 200,000 clones, roughly 86% seen once. Sequencing input: peripheral blood. The receptors stem from a man aged 40-49 years with active or convalescent COVID-19. The CDR3 runs from the conserved cysteine through the conserved F or W.

TRBV11-3,TRBJ2-3,CASSLDGTDTQYF
TRBV6-4,TRBJ1-1,CASRGTTNTEAFF
TRBV12-3/TRBV12-4,TRBJ1-4,CASSRDIPEKLFF
TRBV6-6,TRBJ2-7,CASNTGGKSEQYF
TRBV4-3,TRBJ1-5,CASSQGDRVFNQPQHF
TRBV6-4,TRBJ2-6,CASSDGGASGANVLTF
TRBV5-1,TRBJ1-1,CASSPGTGNTEAFF
TRBV7-6,TRBJ1-6,CASSLGQWGMNSPLHF
TRBV6-1,TRBJ1-3,CASSEFEQQLNTIYF
TRBV5-8,TRBJ1-4,CASSLEGRVGEKLFF
TRBV12-3/TRBV12-4,TRBJ1-2,CASSGHGYGYTF
TRBV6-2/TRBV6-3,TRBJ2-7,CASSQTRYEQYF
TRBV4-2,TRBJ2-3,CASSLHGAGGRTDTQYF
TRBV29-1,TRBJ1-2,CSQDRGDGYTF
TRBV4-1,TRBJ2-7,CASSQGQGSSYEQYF
TRBV28,TRBJ2-5,CASSPPRAGAGKETQYF
TRBV5-4,TRBJ1-1,CASSASRGKDTEAFF
TRBV5-6,TRBJ2-7,CASSAYFSYEQYF
TRBV19,TRBJ1-2,CASKWDRANGYTF
TRBV7-2,TRBJ1-2,CASSLGPGAYYGYTF
TRBV3-1/TRBV3-2,TRBJ2-4,CASSPEGGGNIQYF
TRBV4-3,TRBJ1-1,CASSQDKNTEAFF
TRBV10-3,TRBJ1-4,CAIGAQGAEKLFF
TRBV6-2/TRBV6-3,TRBJ1-5,CASSYEGRFQPQHF
TRBV28,TRBJ1-2,CASSWVEGWTSNYGYTF
TRBV5-1,TRBJ1-1,CASSWAGQAPEAFF
TRBV23-1,TRBJ1-1,CASSQTLRPNRVQAFF
TRBV27,TRBJ1-1,CASSGGTEAFF
TRBV2,TRBJ2-5,CASALVQETQYF
TRBV6-5,TRBJ1-2,CARGDRVNYGYTF
TRBV16,TRBJ2-7,CASSQSTVSEQYF
TRBV6-5,TRBJ1-1,CASSYSQTLNTEAFF
TRBV19,TRBJ1-1,CASSLLLSTEAFF
TRBV6-5,TRBJ1-5,CASSTGTGQSQPQHF
TRBV7-2,TRBJ1-2,CASSPQTGAPGYGYTF
TRBV19,TRBJ1-2,CASSTPGITDGYTF
TRBV6-2/TRBV6-3,TRBJ2-3,CASSYSRQSTDTQYF
TRBV6-2/TRBV6-3,TRBJ2-2,CASSYPQGALTGELFF
TRBV21-1,TRBJ2-1,CASLGERGALYNEQFF
TRBV11-2,TRBJ2-5,CASSQGAGTGFSETQYF
TRBV2,TRBJ2-1,CASKTGEPYNEQFF
TRBV6-1,TRBJ2-1,CASSDRPGQGADEQFF
TRBV3-1/TRBV3-2,TRBJ1-5,CASSSGTGNNQPQHF
TRBV19,TRBJ1-1,CASRKGRDTEAFF
TRBV28,TRBJ1-1,CASTAGRPEAFF
TRBV19,TRBJ2-7,CASKTGPQDFEQYF
TRBV28,TRBJ1-1,CASSSPSNTEAFF
TRBV7-6,TRBJ2-2,CASSLAAGQGAGELFF
TRBV11-3,TRBJ1-2,CASSLSFWDRGLQDNYGYTF
TRBV19,TRBJ1-2,CASSIPGLLGYTF
TRBV5-1,TRBJ1-1,CASSAPTGVNTEAFF
TRBV28,TRBJ2-3,CASSWAGAGVNTQYF
TRBV6-6,TRBJ2-7,CASSNQGTVNYEQYF
TRBV2,TRBJ2-6,CASSEALDIRSGANVLTF
TRBV4-2,TRBJ1-4,CASSQGQTGRVTNEKLFF
TRBV3-1/TRBV3-2,TRBJ1-6,CASSQASTGVNSPLHF
TRBV29-1,TRBJ1-5,CSVAQGGNQPQHF
TRBV9,TRBJ2-1,CASSVAVDNEQFF
TRBV15,TRBJ1-5,CATSRGPRTAFNDQPQHF